The 6 T cell receptor beta chains below were found in one sample sequenced in a study of spatial heterogeneity in lung cancer. TCRdb used MiXCR to reprocess the 5' RACE reads, holding one entry per CDR3 protein. Of 43,000 or so distinct CDR3 sequences listed, approximately 6.8% were seen once; the top ten hold about 40%. Time point reported: sample taken at primary tumor resection. The study sequenced unsorted whole RNA from tumor, nontumor lung or frozen PBMC. Sequenced here: PBMCs, sampled at surgery. The receptors were gathered from a female donor with early-stage non-small cell lung cancer.

This clonotype was recorded many times. The chain couples TRBV28 to TRBJ2-3, with 7 bases lining up with TRBD2. Germline V gene lookup returns CDR1 MDHEN and CDR2 SYDVKM. V shed 4 bases and J 3 bases; nucleotides not matched to a gene: 1. The CDR3 runs to 13 residues. Here the CDR3 DNA reads TGTGCCAGCAGTTGGGAGGGTACAGATACGCAGTATTTT. This translates into CASSWEGTDTQYF.

This clonotype was seen repeatedly, ten times or more. The chain employs TRBV12-3 or TRBV12-4 and TRBJ1-2; D is perhaps TRBD1 (5 bases). Trimming cost V 5 bases and J 4 bases, with 11 bases left between them. CDR3 length: 13 amino acids. The CDR3 protein is CASSAGTAYGYTF. CDR3 nucleotide sequence: TGTGCCAGCAGTGCCGGGACGGCCTATGGCTACACCTTC.

The sample holds a few counts of this clonotype. V gene TRBV7-9 combines with J gene TRBJ1-1; D unresolved. The V end was cut by 8 bases, the J end by 5 bases, with 12 bases between. CDR3 length equals 12 residues. Germline V CDR1 and CDR2: SEHNR, FQNEAQ (reference sequence). For the CDR3, the DNA is TGTGCCAGCTGGGATGGGGTGACTGAAGCTTTCTTT. Residues: CASWDGVTEAFF.

The chain carries TRBV20-1 and TRBJ1-4; no firm D call. Per the germline V gene, CDR1 is DFQATT and CDR2 is SNEGSKA (reference sequence). This CDR3 comprises 11 residues. V was pared by 3 bases and J by 8 bases, with 7 bases between. CDR3 loop: CSASLSEKLFF. CDR3 DNA sequence: TGCAGTGCTAGCCTGTCGGAAAAACTGTTTTTT.

The chain has TRBV7-2 and TRBJ2-7; maybe TRBD1 (6 bases). From germline, CDR1 is SGHTA and CDR2 FQGNSA. Trimming removed 3 bases at V and 4 bases at J, with 13 bases between. The CDR3 extends over 14 amino acids. The CDR3 DNA follows: TGTGCCAGCAGCTTTGCCGGGACAAATTACGAGCAGTACTTC. This codes for CASSFAGTNYEQYF.

The J gene is TRBJ2-5, the V gene TRBV5-1, with TRBD2 identical over 13 bases. V shed 4 bases and J 2 bases; nucleotides not matched to a gene: 5. This CDR3 has 16 amino acids. From germline, CDR1 is SGHRS and CDR2 YFSETQ. Here the CDR3 DNA reads TGCGCCAGCAGCCCAGGGACTAGCGGGAAGCAAGAGACCCAGTACTTC. It is translated as CASSPGTSGKQETQYF.